This T cell receptor beta chain derives from a study of T-cell memory formation after mild COVID-19. General observations from the study: Contracting CD4+ clones were located mainly in CM and EM, and CD8+ clones in EMRA. Pre-infection memory showed some responding clones, and this suggested that cross-reactive memory joined.

One entry per CDR3 protein results from TCRdb running MiXCR on the 5' RACE reads. Of about 270,000 distinct CDR3 sequences in the sample, around 15% were seen once. This clonotype was observed a handful of times. Its target is unknown. The germline CDR1 and CDR2 sequences are KGHDR and SFDVKD. The CDR3 spans 14 residues. The V and J ends lost 1 base and 6 bases respectively, with 9 bases between them. The chain joins TRBV24-1 to TRBJ1-5, with a tentative D call TRBD1 (5 bases). What was sequenced was PBMCs or a T cell subset sorted from them (not recorded which). This clonotype was obtained from a man aged 18 to 30 who had mild COVID-19 (a few samples of this study predate the infection). Cell type and time point are not known. Here the CDR3 DNA reads TGTGCCACCAGTGATTTCCGGGGGGTTCAGCCCCAGCATTTT. This gives the protein CATSDFRGVQPQHF.